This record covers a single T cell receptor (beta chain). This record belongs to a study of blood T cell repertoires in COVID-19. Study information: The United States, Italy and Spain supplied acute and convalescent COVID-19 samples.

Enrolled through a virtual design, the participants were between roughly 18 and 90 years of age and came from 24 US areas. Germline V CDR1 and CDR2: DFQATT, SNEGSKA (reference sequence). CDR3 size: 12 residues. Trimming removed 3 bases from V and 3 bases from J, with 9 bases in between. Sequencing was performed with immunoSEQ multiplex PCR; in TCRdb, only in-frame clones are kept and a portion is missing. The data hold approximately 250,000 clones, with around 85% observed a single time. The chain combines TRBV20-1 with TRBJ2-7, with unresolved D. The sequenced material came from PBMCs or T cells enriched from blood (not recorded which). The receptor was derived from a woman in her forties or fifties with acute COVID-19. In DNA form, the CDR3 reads TGCAGTGCTAGTCTTGGCCACTACGAGCAGTACTTC. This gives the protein CSASLGHYEQYF.